The present entry profiles one TCR beta chain with its context. Treatment in this sample: oral pan-JAK inhibitor, 5-10 mg twice daily. Specimens obtained from alopecia areata patients comprised lesional scalp punch biopsies and peripheral blood. Between the trimmed V and J ends, which lost 4 bases and 4 bases, there was a span of 11 bases. This CDR3 has 13 amino acids. Germline V gene sequence: CDR1 SGDLS, CDR2 YYNGEE. This specimen comes from a study of CD8+ T cells in alopecia areata. Extraction and reverse transcription of RNA yielded cDNA as the sequencing template. Profiling relied on immunoSEQ multiplex PCR, and the TCRdb table lists in-frame clones only, not all of them. The sample records fewer than 110,000 clones, roughly 84% being singletons.

This TCR came from a human donor with alopecia areata. J is TRBJ1-1 and V is TRBV9; tentatively, D is TRBD1 (6 bases). This specimen was CD8+ T cells sorted from blood, taken at week 24, from a patient treated with tofacitinib. CDR3 region: CASSPRGGTEAFF. The DNA of the CDR3 is TGTGCCAGCAGCCCCCGAGGGGGCACTGAAGCTTTCTTT.